This passage covers 31 T cell receptor beta chains from one sample sequenced in a study of blood T cell repertoires in COVID-19. TCRdb's copy holds only in-frame clones and misses some; the assay was immunoSEQ multiplex PCR. Among roughly 320,000 clones listed, roughly nine tenths were seen once. The sequenced sample consisted of PBMCs or T cells enriched from blood (not recorded which). These receptors were obtained from a woman aged 25 to 39 who had been exposed to COVID-19.

The chain uses TRBV19 and TRBJ1-1; D is ambiguous. V was pared by 3 bases and J by 0 bases, with 8 bases between. The CDR3 has 14 residues. The germline V gene has CDR1 LNHDA and CDR2 SQIVND (reference sequence). Here the CDR3 DNA reads TGTGCCAGTAGTATTGGCTTCCTGAACACTGAAGCTTTCTTT. Translating it yields CASSIGFLNTEAFF.

This clone has just one count. The chain carries TRBV20-1 and TRBJ2-3, with D uncertain. The CDR3 has 10 amino acids. Germline V CDR1 and CDR2: DFQATT, SNEGSKA (reference sequence). Trimming cost V 8 bases and J 3 bases, with 6 bases left between them. CDR3 in DNA: TGCAGTCCCTTGACAGATACGCAGTATTTT. Amino acids: CSPLTDTQYF.

The J gene is TRBJ2-7, the V gene TRBV19; D is perhaps TRBD2 (6 bases). Germline CDR1 is LNHDA and CDR2 is SQIVND (reference sequence). This CDR3 is 14 amino acids long. V lost 8 bases and J 1 base, leaving 15 bases between the germline ends. The CDR3 is CASAGTSKSYEQYF. The CDR3 coding sequence is TGTGCCAGTGCCGGGACTTCCAAGTCCTACGAGCAGTACTTC.

The chain joins TRBV9 to TRBJ1-6, with D hard to call. This CDR3 has 16 amino acids. CDR1 is SGDLS, CDR2 YYNGEE, per germline. The V end lost 3 bases, the J end lost 0 bases, and 10 bases lay between the germline ends. CDR3 amino acids: CASSAAQSSYNSPLHF. The CDR3, as DNA: TGTGCCAGCAGCGCCGCACAGAGCTCCTATAATTCACCCCTCCACTTT.

This rearrangement joins TRBV12-3 or TRBV12-4 to TRBJ1-5, with 7 bases aligning to TRBD1. V lost 2 bases to trimming and J lost 8 bases; unmatched junction nucleotides: 0. The CDR3 has 12 amino acids. The CDR3 here is CASSLTGEPQHF. In DNA, the CDR3 is TGTGCCAGCAGTTTAACAGGGGAGCCCCAGCATTTT.

This chain connects TRBV5-6 to TRBJ1-1, with D maybe TRBD1 (6 bases). V lost 4 bases, J lost 5 bases, and 9 bases lay in between. The CDR3 is made up of 12 amino acids. CDR1 is SGHDT and CDR2 is YYEEEE in the germline V gene. CDR3 amino acids: CASSIRGTEAFF. The DNA for the CDR3 is TGTGCCAGCAGCATTAGGGGGACTGAAGCTTTCTTT.

J is TRBJ1-3 and V is TRBV7-2, with D hard to call. Trimming removed 5 bases from V and 0 bases from J, with 14 bases in between. The germline V gene encodes CDR1 SGHTA and CDR2 FQGNSA. The CDR3 contains 16 residues. Written as DNA, the CDR3 is TGTGCCAGCAGCCCCGGGAGGGAACTCTCTGGAAACACCATATATTTT. Translation gives CASSPGRELSGNTIYF.

The V gene is TRBV12-3 or TRBV12-4, the J gene TRBJ1-5, with D possibly being TRBD1 (5 bases). This CDR3 is 13 amino acids long. Trimming stripped 4 bases from V and 6 bases from J, with 10 bases between. The CDR3 here is CASSSVGGQPQHF. The CDR3 coding sequence is TGTGCCAGCAGTTCGGTGGGGGGTCAGCCCCAGCATTTT.

This chain connects TRBV6-5 to TRBJ1-2, with D maybe TRBD1 (5 bases). This CDR3 is built from 15 residues. V shed 3 bases and J shed 3 bases, with 14 bases lying between them. The germline CDR1 and CDR2 sequences are MNHEY and SVGAGI. CDR3: CASSYAGGIDYGYTF. CDR3 nucleotides: TGTGCCAGCAGTTATGCCGGGGGGATTGACTATGGCTACACCTTC.

This rearrangement joins TRBV7-8 to TRBJ1-1; TRBD1 is a possible D gene (6 bases). The length of the CDR3 is 16 residues. Germline V gene sequence: CDR1 SGHVS, CDR2 FQNEAQ. V lost 2 bases and J 4 bases, leaving 17 bases between the germline ends. The CDR3 reads CASSLRVEGGGTEAFF. CDR3 DNA sequence: TGTGCCAGCAGCTTAAGAGTTGAGGGAGGGGGCACTGAAGCTTTCTTT.

The genes are TRBV18 and TRBJ2-3, with 7 positions matching TRBD2. The CDR3 is 17 residues long. Germline CDR1 KGHSH, CDR2 LQKENI. V lost 0 bases to trimming and J lost 5 bases; unmatched junction nucleotides: 11. CDR3 protein: CASSPPSPSGEQDTQYF. Here the CDR3 DNA reads TGTGCCAGCTCACCACCTTCCCCGAGCGGGGAACAAGATACGCAGTATTTT.

The V gene is TRBV18, the J gene TRBJ2-5, with 12 bases identical to TRBD1. The CDR3 sequence is 14 residues long. The germline V gene encodes CDR1 KGHSH and CDR2 LQKENI. With 6 bases clipped from V and 4 bases from J, the junction kept 3 bases outside the gene matches. CDR3 in amino acids: CASSGQGASETQYF. Written as DNA, the CDR3 is TGTGCCAGCTCGGGACAGGGGGCTTCAGAGACCCAGTACTTC. The whole variable domain, filled in from reference TRBV18 and TRBJ2-5, reads NAGVMQNPRHLVRRRGQEARLRCSPMKGHSHVYWYRQLPEEGLKFMVYLQKENIIDESGMPKERFSAEFPKEGPSILRIQQVVRGDSAAYFCASSGQGASETQYFGPGTRLLVL.

V usage is TRBV7-9 and J usage is TRBJ1-2; 10 bases map to TRBD1. In germline, CDR1 is SEHNR, CDR2 FQNEAQ (reference sequence). After removal of 1 base from V and 8 bases from J, the junction contained 4 bases not matched to a gene. The CDR3 has 14 amino acids. The CDR3 bases are TGTGCCAGCAGCTTAGGGGACAGGGGCCGGGGCTACACCTTC. It codes for CASSLGDRGRGYTF.

About this clone itself: The junction departs from the called germline gene at one end, perhaps through a read error. The gene calls are TRBV7-8 and TRBJ1-2; possibly TRBD1 for D (6 bases). The CDR3 is 13 residues long. Looked up from germline, CDR1 is SGHVS and CDR2 is FQNEAQ. CDR3 DNA: TGTGCCAGCAGCTTAAATGTAGGGGGGGAATCTTCGTTC. Translation gives CASSLNVGGESSF.

CDR3 in DNA: TGCGCCAGCAGCCAAGAGGGACAGGGGAGCTCCTACGAGCAGTACTTC. As protein: CASSQEGQGSSYEQYF. This chain joins TRBV4-3 and TRBJ2-7, with 10 bases fitting TRBD1. Per the germline V gene, CDR1 is LGHNA and CDR2 is YSLEER. V lost 0 bases, J lost 0 bases, and 2 bases stayed unmatched. The CDR3 runs to 16 residues.

The CDR3, as DNA: TGTGCCAGTAGTGCAGGGCTGAGCACTGAAGCTTTCTTT. Protein: CASSAGLSTEAFF. The chain is built from TRBV19 and TRBJ1-1; the D gene is possibly TRBD1 (5 bases). CDR3 length: 13 amino acids. The germline V and J ends were trimmed by 5 bases and 4 bases, with 11 bases remaining between them. The germline V gene encodes CDR1 LNHDA and CDR2 SQIVND (reference sequence).

The V call is TRBV7-9, the J call TRBJ1-4; D remains ambiguous. Trimming took off 5 bases at V and 8 bases at J, with 12 bases between the two ends. The CDR3 runs 13 residues. CDR1 is SEHNR and CDR2 is FQNEAQ in the germline V gene (reference sequence). The CDR3 DNA follows: TGTGCCAGCAGCAGAGGAAATGGGGAAAAACTGTTTTTT. As protein: CASSRGNGEKLFF.

V gene TRBV5-1 combines with J gene TRBJ2-5; TRBD2 aligns across 8 bases. The germline V gene has CDR1 SGHRS and CDR2 YFSETQ. The CDR3 has 15 residues. Trimming at V came to 4 bases and at J to 2 bases, leaving 7 bases not matched to a gene. The CDR3 nucleotides read TGCGCCAGCAGCCCTATGGGGACTAGACAAGAGACCCAGTACTTC. Protein sequence: CASSPMGTRQETQYF. The full variable domain, in which reference TRBV5-1 and TRBJ2-5 provide the parts outside the CDR3, is KAGVTQTPRYLIKTRGQQVTLSCSPISGHRSVSWYQQTPGQGLQFLFEYFSETQRNKGNFPGRFSGRQFSNSRSEMNVSTLELGDSALYLCASSPMGTRQETQYFGPGTRLLVL.

The chain employs TRBV4-1 and TRBJ1-1, with D unclear. Germline V gives CDR1 MGHRA, CDR2 YSYEKL. The CDR3 consists of 12 residues. Trimming took 1 base from V and 7 from J, leaving 7 bases between them. The CDR3 protein is CASSQVGVEAFF. The CDR3 coding sequence is TGCGCCAGCAGCCAAGTTGGAGTTGAAGCTTTCTTT.

The chain combines TRBV12-3 or TRBV12-4 with TRBJ2-1; D is possibly TRBD1 (6 bases). The CDR3 is 11 residues long. Trimming took 7 bases from V and 11 from J, leaving 12 bases between them. DNA for the CDR3: TGTGCCAGCACCTTGTGGGGGCAGCAGTTCTTC. It encodes CASTLWGQQFF.

CDR3 bases: TGTGCCAGCAGACCACGACCGGGACAGGGGGCCCTAAGCAATCAGCCCCAGCATTTT. Its translation is CASRPRPGQGALSNQPQHF. This chain uses TRBV27 with TRBJ1-5; 12 bases fit TRBD1. The CDR3 length is 19 residues. Per germline, CDR1 MNHEY and CDR2 SMNVEV (reference sequence). The trim removed 6 bases at V and 1 base at J, leaving 13 bases unmatched.

The V gene is TRBV19, the J gene TRBJ1-1; D unclear. V lost 6 bases and J lost 6, with 17 bases in between. The CDR3 has 14 residues. Looked up from germline, CDR1 is LNHDA and CDR2 is SQIVND (reference sequence). CDR3 sequence: CASSPDLPTSEAFF. The CDR3, as DNA: TGTGCCAGTAGCCCTGATCTGCCCACTTCTGAAGCTTTCTTT.

The rearrangement links TRBV7-9 to TRBJ2-5, with D uncertain. Germline values: CDR1 SEHNR, CDR2 FQNEAQ (reference sequence). V gave up 2 bases and J gave up 2 bases, with 15 bases separating them. The CDR3 is 16 amino acids. The CDR3 reads CASSLNRGLPQETQYF. The CDR3 DNA reads as TGTGCCAGCAGCTTAAATCGAGGTCTCCCGCAAGAGACCCAGTACTTC.

Only one count was recorded for this clone. The chain couples TRBV19 to TRBJ2-2; 12 bases are shared with TRBD1. CDR3 length: 18 residues. V dropped 4 bases and J dropped 2; count of bases not matched to a gene: 8. Germline V lookup: CDR1 LNHDA, CDR2 SQIVND (reference sequence). DNA of the CDR3: TGTGCCAGTAGTAGGGACAGGGGGCGCTTCTCCAACACCGGGGAGCTGTTTTTT. Amino acids: CASSRDRGRFSNTGELFF.

The V gene is TRBV5-1, the J gene TRBJ2-6; 7 bases fit TRBD1. This CDR3 region has 22 residues. Germline assignment: CDR1 SGHRS and CDR2 YFSETQ. V dropped 3 bases and J dropped 0; count of bases not matched to a gene: 21. CDR3 protein: CASSSQIGMTGSPFSGANVLTF. DNA of the CDR3: TGCGCCAGCAGCTCCCAGATTGGTATGACAGGGAGCCCCTTCTCTGGGGCCAACGTCCTGACTTTC.

This chain uses TRBV19 with TRBJ1-2, with D possibly being TRBD1 (5 bases). This CDR3 contains 18 residues. Germline CDR1 LNHDA, CDR2 SQIVND (reference sequence). V was cut by 5 bases and J by 4 bases, with 26 bases left in between. The chain's CDR3 is CASSPGSYRTSYIYGYTF. Written as DNA, the CDR3 is TGTGCCAGTAGTCCCGGTAGTTATCGGACATCTTATATCTATGGCTACACCTTC.

The chain recombines TRBV7-6 with TRBJ1-1; TRBD1 might be the D (5 bases). In germline, CDR1 is SGHVS, CDR2 FNYEAQ. The CDR3 totals 13 residues. V lost 3 bases to trimming and J lost 8 bases, with 13 bases between them. The CDR3 loop is CASSFELGGEAFF. The CDR3 nucleotides read TGTGCCAGCAGCTTCGAATTGGGGGGGGAAGCTTTCTTT.

This chain joins TRBV4-1 and TRBJ1-3, with 9 bases identical to TRBD1. The CDR3 is 15 residues long. Germline loops: CDR1 MGHRA, CDR2 YSYEKL. V dropped 7 bases and J dropped 5; count of bases not matched to a gene: 9. CDR3 sequence reads: CASKLWDRDRNTIYF. CDR3 DNA sequence: TGCGCCAGCAAGCTTTGGGACAGGGACAGAAACACCATATATTTT.

V usage is TRBV10-3 and J usage is TRBJ1-4; 9 bases map to TRBD1. The CDR3 spans 18 residues. Per germline, CDR1 ENHRY and CDR2 SYGVKD. Trimming cost V 1 base and J 5 bases; bases outside gene matches: 11. The CDR3 DNA is TGTGCCATCAGTGAGTTACCCGGAGGGGACAGGGTAAATGAAAAACTGTTTTTT. Amino acids: CAISELPGGDRVNEKLFF.

The V gene is TRBV5-1, the J gene TRBJ1-1; tentative D call: TRBD1 (5 bases). Germline CDR1 is SGHRS and CDR2 is YFSETQ. The CDR3 consists of 15 residues. Deletions cut 4 bases from V and 3 bases from J, with 16 bases between. The CDR3 reads CASSTGPRADTEAFF. DNA for the CDR3: TGCGCCAGCAGCACGGGTCCCAGGGCGGACACTGAAGCTTTCTTT.

The CDR3 here is CAAYRGQGNTEAFF. The CDR3 DNA sequence: TGTGCTGCATATAGGGGGCAGGGAAACACTGAAGCTTTCTTT. The gene calls are TRBV6-5 and TRBJ1-1; 7 bases are shared with TRBD1. This CDR3 comprises 14 residues. The germline V gene encodes CDR1 MNHEY and CDR2 SVGAGI.